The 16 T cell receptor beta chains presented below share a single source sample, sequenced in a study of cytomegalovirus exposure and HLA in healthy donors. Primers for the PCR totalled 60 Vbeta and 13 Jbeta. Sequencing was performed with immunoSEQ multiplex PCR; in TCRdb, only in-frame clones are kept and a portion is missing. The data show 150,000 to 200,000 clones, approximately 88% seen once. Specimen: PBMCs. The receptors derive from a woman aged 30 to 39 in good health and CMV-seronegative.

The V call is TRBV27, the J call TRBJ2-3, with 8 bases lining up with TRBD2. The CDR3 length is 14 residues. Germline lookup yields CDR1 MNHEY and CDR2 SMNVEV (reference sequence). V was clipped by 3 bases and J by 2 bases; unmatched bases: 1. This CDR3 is CASSFSGTTDTQYF. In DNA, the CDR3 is TGTGCCAGCAGTTTTAGCGGGACCACAGATACGCAGTATTTT.

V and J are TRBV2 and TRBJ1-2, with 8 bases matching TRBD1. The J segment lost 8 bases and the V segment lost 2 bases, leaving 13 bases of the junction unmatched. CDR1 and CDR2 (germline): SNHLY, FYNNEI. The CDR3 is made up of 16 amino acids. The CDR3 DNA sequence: TGTGCCAGCAGTGAATCAGGGGGCCCAATGTCATCCGGCTACACCTTC. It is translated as CASSESGGPMSSGYTF.

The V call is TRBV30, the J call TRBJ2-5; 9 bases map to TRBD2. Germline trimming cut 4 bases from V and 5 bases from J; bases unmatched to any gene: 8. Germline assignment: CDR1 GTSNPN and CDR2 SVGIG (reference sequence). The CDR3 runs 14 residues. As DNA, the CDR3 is TGTGCCTGGATGAAGGGCGGGGGGGTCGAGACCCAGTACTTC. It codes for CAWMKGGGVETQYF.

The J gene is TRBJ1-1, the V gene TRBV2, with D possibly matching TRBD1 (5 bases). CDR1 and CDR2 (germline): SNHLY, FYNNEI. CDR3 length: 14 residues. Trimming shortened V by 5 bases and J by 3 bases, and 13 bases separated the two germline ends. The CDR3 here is CASSILGGDTEAFF. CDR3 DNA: TGTGCCAGCAGTATCCTCGGGGGAGACACTGAAGCTTTCTTT.

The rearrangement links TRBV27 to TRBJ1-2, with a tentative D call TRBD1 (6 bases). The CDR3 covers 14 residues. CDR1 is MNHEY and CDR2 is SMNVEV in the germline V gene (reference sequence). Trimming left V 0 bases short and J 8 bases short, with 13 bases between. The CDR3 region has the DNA TGTGCCAGCAGTTTATCTCGCAGGGGTGAGGGCTACACCTTC. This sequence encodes CASSLSRRGEGYTF.

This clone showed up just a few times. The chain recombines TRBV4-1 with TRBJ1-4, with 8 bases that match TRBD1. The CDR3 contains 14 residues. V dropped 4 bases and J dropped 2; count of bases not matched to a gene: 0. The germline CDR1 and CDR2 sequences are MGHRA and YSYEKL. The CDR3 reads CASSRTGTNEKLFF. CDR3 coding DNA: TGCGCCAGCAGCCGGACAGGGACTAATGAAAAACTGTTTTTT.

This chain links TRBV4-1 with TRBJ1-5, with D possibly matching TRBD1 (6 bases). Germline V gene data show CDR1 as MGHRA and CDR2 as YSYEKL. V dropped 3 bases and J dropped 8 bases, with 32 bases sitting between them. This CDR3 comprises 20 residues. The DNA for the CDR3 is TGCGCCAGCAGCCACCTCTATCGACAACCAAGACAGGCGTCCATGGAGCCCCAGCATTTT. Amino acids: CASSHLYRQPRQASMEPQHF.

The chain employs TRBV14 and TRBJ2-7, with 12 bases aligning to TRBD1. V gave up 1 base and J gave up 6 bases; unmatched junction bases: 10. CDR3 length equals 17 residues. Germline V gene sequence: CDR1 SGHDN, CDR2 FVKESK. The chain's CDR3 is CASSQAGPGQGASEQYF. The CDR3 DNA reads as TGTGCCAGCAGCCAAGCGGGGCCGGGACAGGGGGCGTCCGAGCAGTACTTC.

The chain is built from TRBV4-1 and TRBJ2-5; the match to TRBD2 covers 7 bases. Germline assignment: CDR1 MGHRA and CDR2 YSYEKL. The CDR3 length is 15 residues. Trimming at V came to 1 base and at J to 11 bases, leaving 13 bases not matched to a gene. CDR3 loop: CASSQVTAGSGEQYF. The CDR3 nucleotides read TGCGCCAGCAGCCAAGTGACAGCGGGATCGGGGGAGCAGTACTTC.

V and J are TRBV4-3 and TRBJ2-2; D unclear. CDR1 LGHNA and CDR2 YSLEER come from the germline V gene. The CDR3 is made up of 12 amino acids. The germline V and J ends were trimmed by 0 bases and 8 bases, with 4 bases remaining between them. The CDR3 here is CASSQDLGELFF. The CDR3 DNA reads TGCGCCAGCAGCCAAGACTTGGGGGAGCTGTTTTTT.

The CDR3 region is CASSSGTGDLNTEAFF. CDR3 bases: TGTGCCAGCAGCTCCGGGACAGGGGATTTGAACACTGAAGCTTTCTTT. The chain carries TRBV11-2 and TRBJ1-1, with 10 nucleotides matching TRBD1. This CDR3 has 16 residues. Germline V gene data show CDR1 as SGHAT and CDR2 as FQNNGV. The V segment lost 4 bases and the J segment 0 bases; nucleotides outside the gene matches: 5.

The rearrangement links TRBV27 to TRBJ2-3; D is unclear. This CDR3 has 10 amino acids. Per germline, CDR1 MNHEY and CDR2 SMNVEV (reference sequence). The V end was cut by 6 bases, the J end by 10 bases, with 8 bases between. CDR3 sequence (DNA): TGTGCCAGCAGACGACACCCGCAGTATTTT. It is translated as CASRRHPQYF.

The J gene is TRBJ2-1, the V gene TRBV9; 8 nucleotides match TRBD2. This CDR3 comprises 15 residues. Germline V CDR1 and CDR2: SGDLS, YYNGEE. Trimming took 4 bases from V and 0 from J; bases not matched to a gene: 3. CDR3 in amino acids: CASSRSGSSYNEQFF. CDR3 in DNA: TGTGCCAGCAGCCGGAGCGGGAGCTCCTACAATGAGCAGTTCTTC.

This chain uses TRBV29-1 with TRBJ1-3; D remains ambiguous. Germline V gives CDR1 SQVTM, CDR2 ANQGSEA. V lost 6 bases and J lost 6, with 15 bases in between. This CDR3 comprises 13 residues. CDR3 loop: CSVGLHLENTIYF. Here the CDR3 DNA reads TGCAGCGTGGGCCTTCACCTCGAAAACACCATATATTTT.

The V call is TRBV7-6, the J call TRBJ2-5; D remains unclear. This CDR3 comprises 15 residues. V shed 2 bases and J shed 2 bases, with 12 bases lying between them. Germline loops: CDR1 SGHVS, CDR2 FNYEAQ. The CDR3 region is CASSLTRLGQETQYF. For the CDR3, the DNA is TGTGCCAGCAGCTTAACCAGGCTTGGACAAGAGACCCAGTACTTC.

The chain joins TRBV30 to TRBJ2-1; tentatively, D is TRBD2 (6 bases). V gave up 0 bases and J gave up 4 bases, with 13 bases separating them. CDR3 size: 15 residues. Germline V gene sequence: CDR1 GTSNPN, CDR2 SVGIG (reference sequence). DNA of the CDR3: TGTGCCTGGAGTGTACGGAGGGCCGGGTACAATGAGCAGTTCTTC. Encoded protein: CAWSVRRAGYNEQFF. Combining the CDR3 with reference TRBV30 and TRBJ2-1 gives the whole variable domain SQTIHQWPATLVQPVGSPLSLECTVEGTSNPNLYWYRQAAGRGLQLLFYSVGIGQISSEVPQNLSASRPQDRQFILSSKKLLLSDSGFYLCAWSVRRAGYNEQFFGPGTRLTVL.